The sequence of this T cell receptor beta chain was determined in a study of blood T cell repertoires in COVID-19. On the study more broadly: Donors in the United States, Italy and Spain gave samples during acute or convalescent COVID-19. T cells, B-cell-depleted T cells, or PBMCs provided the cDNA or gDNA that served as material.

The J segment lost 3 bases and the V segment lost 4 bases, leaving 5 bases of the junction unmatched. Germline loops: CDR1 KGHDR, CDR2 SFDVKD. The CDR3 sequence is 14 residues long. This clone is a singleton in its sample. Per the original methods: Researchers report that nucleated cell counts were estimated from reference gene primer amplification. Clones were sequenced by immunoSEQ multiplex PCR, and TCRdb holds only the in-frame ones, with some missing. D and trimming come from the DNA, and the V and J calls and clone size come from that table. The table lists around 81,000 clones, around 90% of them singletons.

This chain joins TRBV24-1 and TRBJ2-7; 7 nucleotides match TRBD1. This receptor was taken from a man between 65 and 80 years old with acute or convalescent COVID-19. Source material: peripheral blood. The CDR3 here is CATSDPRDSYEQYF. The DNA of the CDR3 is TGTGCCACCAGTGACCCCCGGGACAGCTACGAGCAGTACTTC.